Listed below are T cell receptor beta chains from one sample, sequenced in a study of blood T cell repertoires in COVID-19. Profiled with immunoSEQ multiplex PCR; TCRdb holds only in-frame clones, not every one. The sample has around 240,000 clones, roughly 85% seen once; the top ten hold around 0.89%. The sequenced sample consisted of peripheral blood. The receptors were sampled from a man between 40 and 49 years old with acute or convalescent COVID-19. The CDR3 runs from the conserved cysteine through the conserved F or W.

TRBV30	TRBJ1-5	CAWSTGGSGPYNQPQHF
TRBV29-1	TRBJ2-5	CSLRQGQETQYF
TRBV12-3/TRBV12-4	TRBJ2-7	CASSLVRYEQYF
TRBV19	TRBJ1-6	CASSTYRGQGSPLHF
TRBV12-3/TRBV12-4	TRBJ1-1	CASSLAGNTEAFF
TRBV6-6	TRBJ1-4	CASRSTATNEKLFF
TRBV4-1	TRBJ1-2	CASSQGMDSNYGYTF
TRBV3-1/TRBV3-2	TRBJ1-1	CASSWQGWTEAFF
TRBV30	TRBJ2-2	CAWSVLAGATGELFF
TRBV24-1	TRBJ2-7	CATSDAGSYEQYF
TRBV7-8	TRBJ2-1	CASSAGSNEQFF
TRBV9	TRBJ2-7	CASSLGGGTYEQYF
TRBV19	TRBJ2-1	CASSPSAAGGYNEQFF
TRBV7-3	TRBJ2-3	CASSRGLAGLDDDTQYF
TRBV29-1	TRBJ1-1	CSVEGGTLHVSEAFF
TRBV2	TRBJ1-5	CASTNRQTNQPQHF
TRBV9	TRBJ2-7	CASSVSGNLYEQYF
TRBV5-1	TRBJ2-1	CASSLVASGGTEQFF
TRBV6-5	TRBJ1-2	CASSYSKGVAGYTF
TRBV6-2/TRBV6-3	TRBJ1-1	CASSSLALGAATEAFF
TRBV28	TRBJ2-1	CASRAGGPDNEQFF
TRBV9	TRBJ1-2	CASSVGGNYGYTF
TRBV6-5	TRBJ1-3	CAVVNSGNTIYF
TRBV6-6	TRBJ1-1	CASSLLGGADTEAFF
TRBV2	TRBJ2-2	CASTGQGEAGELFF
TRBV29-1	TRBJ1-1	CSVAFGLNTEAFF
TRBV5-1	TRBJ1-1	CASSLGDRTNTEAFF
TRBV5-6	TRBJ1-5	CASSLGRQFNQPQHF
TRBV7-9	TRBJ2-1	CASSLGRGLSPNEQFF
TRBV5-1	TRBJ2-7	CASSLPGQGGHEQYF
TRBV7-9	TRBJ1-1	CASSLAPGTPGTEAFF
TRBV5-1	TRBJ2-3	CASSLDGGGGTDTQYF
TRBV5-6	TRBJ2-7	CASSLDRGAYEQYF
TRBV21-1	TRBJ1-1	CASSNPDKRTEAFF
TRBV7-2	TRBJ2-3	CASGWSGGPGDTQYF
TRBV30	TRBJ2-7	CAWNGMNSYEQYF
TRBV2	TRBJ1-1	CASSYLRDGTEAFF
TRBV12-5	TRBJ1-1	CASGLGRGLNTEAFF
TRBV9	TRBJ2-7	CASSPIEKSGGPLEQYF
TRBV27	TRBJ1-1	CASSFVRNTEAFF
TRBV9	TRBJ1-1	CASSVAPQNTEAFF
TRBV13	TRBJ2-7	CASSITSPVENYIKTSYEQYF
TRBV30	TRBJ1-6	CAWSLTGEASPLHF
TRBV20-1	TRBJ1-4	CREMTNEKLFF
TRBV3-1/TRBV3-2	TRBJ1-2	CAARGLNYGYTF
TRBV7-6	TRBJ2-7	CASSVERGSYEQYF
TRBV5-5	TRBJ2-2	CASSQTGSLVTGELFF